Sequencing of this T cell receptor (beta chain) was carried out in a study of cytomegalovirus exposure and HLA in healthy donors (dated by TCRdb to about 2017). Regarding the study in general: An earlier analysis of roughly 610 of the donors reported approximately 280 Gb of sequence data and around 100 million unique TCR beta sequences obtained from approximately 180 million T cells. An early release that covered about 640 HLA-typed donors contained approximately 290 gigabases of sequencing data and 85 million to 100 million unique TCR sequences. Of the roughly 430 genotyped donors, approximately 83% fell in the genetic ancestry cluster associated with self-reported Caucasian donors. The study aimed to test whether cataloging public T cell receptors could reveal signatures of past pathogen exposure. The study used immunosequencing to profile the T cell repertoires of approximately 630 subjects and linked those repertoires to cytomegalovirus serostatus. Along with the roughly 670-subject first cohort, a separate validation cohort of over a hundred different subjects was used. The study combined high-throughput TCR immunosequencing, statistical association of individual TCRs with disease status, and machine learning to predict cytomegalovirus infection status. A later analysis re-analyzed previously published TCR beta repertoires from hundreds of donors and added high-resolution HLA genotyping to study TCR occurrence patterns. Rather than using new phenotypic data, the later analysis identified candidate immune exposures from TCR beta sequences and from how often those sequences occurred across donors. In an earlier analysis of about 590 of the donors, high-throughput TCR beta sequencing was used to judge whether each TCR beta V gene segment behaved as functional or pseudogenic. Donor age, sex, ethnicity and CMV serostatus were collected together with the repertoire data. A later genetic analysis used genome-wide SNP genotypes for about 65% of the roughly 670 donors, treating that subset as a discovery cohort. Every repertoire in the discovery cohort had been generated on one and the same sequencing platform. HLA typing included class I and class II loci at four-digit resolution. The number of donors typed differed by locus, with roughly 620-640 for A, B, C, DRB1 and DQB1, 522 for DQA1, 606 for DPA1, and some 440 for DPB1. Roughly 5 DR-DQ haplotypes were treated as single units for association and clustering because of strong linkage in the cohort. Among 398 genotyped donors of the cohort, an average of about 220,000 unique TCR beta nucleotide sequences was sequenced per donor, of which about 20% were non-productive.

Libraries came from the immunoSEQ multiplex PCR assay. For the multiplex PCR, a mixture combining 60 forward primers for TCR Vbeta segments and 13 reverse primers for TCR Jbeta segments was used. The CDR3 region of rearranged TCR beta genes was amplified from genomic DNA with a multiplex PCR assay. The Illumina HiSeq System was used to sequence the amplified TCR beta libraries as 87-base-pair reads. In the paper's pipeline: Across the roughly 670 repertoires, a later analysis counted roughly 77 million unique TCR beta chains, 9.5 million to 12 million of which were shared by at least two donors. Raw reads were error-corrected and collapsed into unique sequences by a nearest-neighbor algorithm in which closely related sequences were merged to remove PCR and sequencing errors. V, D and J gene segments were assigned by aligning CDR3 sequences to IMGT reference sequences. For a sequence to be retained, a match of at least six nucleotides was required to both a V gene segment and a J gene segment. A rearrangement was called productive if the CDR3 had no stop codons and remained in frame with V and J, and every other rearrangement was called non-productive. CDR3 was defined according to IMGT convention as the region running from the second conserved V-encoded cysteine to the conserved J-encoded phenylalanine. The earlier analysis of around 640 of the donors excluded sequences that lacked an unambiguous match to a single V gene segment. An earlier analysis of around 600 of the donors classified V segments as functional when productive rearrangements were above 56.7% and as segregating when the standard deviation between donors was above 5%. A statistical classification framework was built to diagnose cytomegalovirus status from the catalog of TCR beta chain sequences. V and J gene assignment, in a later analysis, came from comparing TCR nucleotide sequences with IMGT/GENE-DB human TR gene sequences. In a later analysis, CDR3 sequences and most-parsimonious VDJ recombination scenarios were assigned using the TCRdist pipeline. In a later analysis, each TCR beta chain was defined by its CDR3 amino acid sequence together with its V-gene family, and reads without a unique V-gene family were excluded. In a later analysis, fewer than 600 highly shared, low-generation-probability nucleotide sequences were removed to address suspected cross-contamination and a sequencing artifact. In a later analysis, a clonal expansion index was calculated for each public chain from normalized within-repertoire ranks of inferred template counts. In a later analysis, generation probabilities were computed with a VDJ recombination model fitted to out-of-frame rearrangements, and the resulting probabilities were checked against IGoR. In a later analysis, hypergeometric tests were used to score TCR-TCR, TCR-HLA and TCR-CMV co-occurrence, with a repertoire-size bias correction applied to TCR pairs. A later analysis estimated false discovery rates by permuting HLA or CMV assignments 20 times. In a later analysis, co-occurring TCRs were grouped using DBSCAN, and TCRdist sequence similarity was added for clustering within HLA-allele-positive subsets. Repertoires with fewer than 30,000 or more than 120,000 public chains were left out of co-occurrence clustering, as were five repertoires with anomalous nucleotide sharing. This is the immuneACCESS table as TCRdb keeps it, with only in-frame sequences that have V and J called. A part of the clones is gone; compared with another copy, unresolved V genes explain less than half, and the rest is unexplained. Clone size and V and J calls were adopted from that table, with D and trimming inferred from the DNA. The sample table records more than 95,000 clones; around 66% of these occur just once. The ten largest account for around 3.5% of the sample.

The investigation overall reported the following: Only TCR beta chains were sequenced in this cohort, and the absence of alpha or paired-chain data limited detectable features. A later genetic analysis associated a missense DCLRE1C variant with V-gene and J-gene trimming of TCR beta chains, and an independent cohort replicated the association. A later analysis reported that several top co-occurrence clusters appeared linked to parvovirus B19, influenza, CMV and Epstein-Barr virus. In an earlier analysis of several hundred of the donors, most TCR beta V segments were observed in productive rearrangements about 87% or about 30% of the time, broadly matching IMGT annotations. The study gave a list of over 150 TCR beta chains associated with cytomegalovirus. The classifier was reported to diagnose cytomegalovirus status with high specificity and sensitivity in both the original and validation cohorts. Linkage disequilibrium might explain the correlated functional status among segregating V segments, but an unknown experimental factor could not be ruled out. Most TCR sequences were observed very rarely across donors, whereas some public TCRs were present in many individuals. A cluster of highly shared sequence variants was judged likely to represent a technical artifact of the sequencing pipeline. A later analysis found that TCR association rates varied across HLA loci, with DRB1 alleles showing the most associated TCRs and HLA-C alleles the fewest. For the cohort, immune exposure information was limited to CMV serostatus. Some IMGT-functional V segments, including TRBV6-2 and TRBV6-3, could not be told apart with the 87-base-pair reads, so those segments were excluded. In a later analysis, about 16,000 TCR beta sequences were associated with specific HLA alleles at a false discovery rate of 0.05. Roughly uniform sequencing depth across donors was assumed in presence/absence analyses, although this assumption may not hold. Assigning TCR associations to individual alleles was difficult when HLA alleles, especially DR and DQ, strongly co-occurred. In a later analysis, most CMV-associated TCR beta chains were found to appear HLA-restricted, with HLA associations seemingly driven largely by CMV exposure. A further reported finding was that TCR beta sequences accurately predicted the HLA-A and HLA-B alleles for most subjects in the first cohort. The authors suggested that the approach could potentially be generalized to other disease states and immunological phenotypes. Three of the identified cytomegalovirus-associated TCR beta chains were confirmed in vitro to be specific for cytomegalovirus antigens. Because counts were too low, seventeen rarely observed V segments, including chromosome 9 orphons, were excluded from the earlier analysis of 587 of the donors. A later analysis found that HLA-associated TCR beta chains were more clonally expanded and had lower generation probabilities than equally common non-associated chains. Because some donors lacked HLA typing at each locus, the association tests relied only on the typed subset. A later genetic analysis reported fewer N-insertions in productive TCRs among donors in an Asian-associated ancestry cluster than the roughly 690-donor mean.

Trimming takes 10 bases from V and 1 base from J, and the germline ends sit 8 bases apart. CDR1 is given as SGHNT and CDR2 as YYREEE, both from the germline V gene (reference sequence). The cysteine opens and the phenylalanine closes a CDR3 of 12 amino acids. Just the 36-base CDR3 DNA is kept, in frame starting at base 1. The cohort comprised around 700 healthy bone marrow donors. Cohort members were all nominally healthy when sampled, although unrecorded immune exposures were likely present. The donor tested CMV seronegative and was one of the 352 seronegative cohort members. A peripheral blood sample was provided by each donor, and peripheral blood mononuclear cells were used for TCR beta sequencing. Genomic DNA was extracted from the blood cell samples with the Qiagen DNeasy Blood Extraction Kit. This clone appeared once. What antigen it recognizes has not been identified. Qualities for individual bases were not recorded, and no much larger clone is one base off.

The rearranged segments are TRBV5-4 and TRBJ2-2; D gene: possibly TRBD1, on 5 matching bases. The receptor comes from a woman aged 45-59 years in good health and CMV-seronegative. The material sequenced was PBMCs. The nucleotide sequence reads as follows: TGTGCCGGTACAGGGAACACCGGGGAGCTGTTTTTT. It encodes CAGTGNTGELFF.